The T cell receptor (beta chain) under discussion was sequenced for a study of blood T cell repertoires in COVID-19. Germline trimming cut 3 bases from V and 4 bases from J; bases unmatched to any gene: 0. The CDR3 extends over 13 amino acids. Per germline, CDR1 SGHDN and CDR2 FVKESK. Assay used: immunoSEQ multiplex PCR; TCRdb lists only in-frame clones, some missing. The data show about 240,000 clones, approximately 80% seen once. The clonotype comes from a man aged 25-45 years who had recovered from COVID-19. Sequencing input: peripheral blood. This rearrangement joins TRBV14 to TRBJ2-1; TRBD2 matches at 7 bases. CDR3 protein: CASSHGGYNEQFF. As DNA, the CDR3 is TGTGCCAGCAGCCACGGGGGGTACAATGAGCAGTTCTTC. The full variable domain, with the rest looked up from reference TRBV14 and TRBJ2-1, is EAGVTQFPSHSVIEKGQTVTLRCDPISGHDNLYWYRRVMGKEIKFLLHFVKESKQDESGMPNNRFLAERTGGTYSTLKVQPAELEDSGVYFCASSHGGYNEQFFGPGTRLTVL.